This T cell receptor beta chain was identified during a study of shared clonotypes between healthy human individuals. Study details: Three CD4 naive, three CD4 memory, two CD8 naive and one CD8 memory plate were used per donor. Study-level findings and limits: Compared with memory subsets, naive subsets generally had larger estimated richness. Limitation of the genetic and exposure-history diversity represented came from the few donors.

Clones were sequenced by immunoSEQ multiplex PCR, and TCRdb holds only the in-frame ones, with some missing. The data hold 1,500,000 or so clones, with approximately 97% observed a single time. V lost 1 base and J 7 bases, leaving 9 bases between the germline ends. The germline gives CDR1 SGHNT, CDR2 YENEEA. This CDR3 contains 13 residues. A word on this clone: The antigen is undetermined.

The chain carries TRBV11-3 and TRBJ2-3; D might be TRBD2 (5 bases). The sequenced sample consisted of naive CD4+ T cells sorted from blood. Subset of the sample: CD45RA+ positively selected. This receptor was identified in a man aged 30-40 years in good health. CDR3 bases: TGTGCCAGCAGCTTAGGGACTCACAATACGCAGTATTTT. This gives the protein CASSLGTHNTQYF.